This entry is about one T cell receptor (beta chain). What this receptor recognizes is not known. Base qualities are not provided; no much larger clone lies one nucleotide away. The data belong to a study of blood T cell repertoires in COVID-19 (dated by TCRdb to between 2020 and 2021). Notes on the research overall: The collaborator samples originated in the United States, Italy and Spain and spanned the acute and convalescent phases of COVID-19. The material from the prospective study consisted of cDNA or gDNA derived from T cells, B-cell-depleted T cells, or PBMCs. The dataset comprised deeply sampled blood TCRbeta repertoires from subjects exposed to, actively infected with, or recovered from COVID-19. The repertoires were released in a freely available public database meant as a resource for research on the immune response to SARS-CoV-2. The samples were drawn from two sources: the first 160 participants of the ongoing ImmuneRACE study, and over 950 subjects contributed by 6 global collaborators. Nearly every sample came with metadata listing a de-identified subject ID, COVID-19 status, age in years and sex. Where available, HLA class I and class II types were obtained from metadata supplied by the sample provider rather than from assay-based typing. Broad study findings and their caveats: The amount of clinical and demographic metadata varied by source and participant and was provided uncurated.

CDR3 length: 13 amino acids, cysteine to phenylalanine. The retained sequence is limited to the CDR3, 39 bases, with the frame set at the first base. The germline V gene sets CDR1 to SGHTA and CDR2 to FQGNSA. Deletion took 1 base off V and 5 bases off J, with a span of 7 bases between the germline ends. Whole blood was collected in K2EDTA tubes by collaborating institutions according to the institutions' own protocols. Collaborator samples were shipped for TCRbeta analysis as frozen whole blood, isolated PBMCs, or DNA extracted from either sample type. The immunoSEQ Assay, a bias-controlled multiplex PCR, was used to amplify TCRbeta CDR3 regions from genomic DNA. The original methods were these. Nucleated cell counts per sample were estimated from amplification of reference gene primers within the assay. To quantify the absolute abundance of each unique TCRbeta CDR3 rearrangement, sequence reads were collapsed and filtered. For each sample, productive Simpson clonality was calculated as the square root of Simpson's diversity index over productive rearrangements. TCRdb carries this immuneACCESS record with in-frame sequences only. Its versions omit some clonotypes, under half of them owing to an unresolved V gene in the studies checked, with the rest unexplained. That table gives V, J and clone size, and the DNA gave D and trimming. The sample table contains a few hundred thousand clones; only one count was recorded for just under 85% of them. Jointly, the top ten make up around 4.2% of the sample.

The sequence joins TRBV7-2 to TRBJ2-3; the D gene cannot be named for sure. The sequence derives from a woman between 45 and 60 years old with active or convalescent COVID-19. Source material: peripheral blood. The nucleotide sequence reads TGTGCCAGCAGCTTAGTCGCACAAGATACGCAGTATTTT. This codes for CASSLVAQDTQYF.